Listed below are T cell receptor beta chains from one sample, sequenced in a study of blood T cells in healthy people across ages. TCRdb re-called the 5' RACE reads with MiXCR, one entry per CDR3 protein. The sample holds more than 800,000 distinct CDR3 sequences, 29% seen once. Specimen: blood. The origin of the receptors is a woman of 80 years or more in good health. The CDR3 runs from the conserved cysteine through the conserved F or W. D genes are given only for firm matches. A row's size may be missing; if present it is once, few, many or a size class.

j_call v_call clone_size cdr3_length d_call cdr3_aa cdr3_nt
TRBJ2-1 TRBV6-2/TRBV6-3 NA 16 NA CASSYEGSGLYNEQFF TGTGCCAGCAGTTACGAGGGAAGCGGACTATACAATGAGCAGTTCTTC
TRBJ2-6 TRBV11-2 NA 15 NA CASSLGGWGANVLTF TGTGCCAGCAGCTTAGGGGGGTGGGGGGCCAACGTCCTGACTTTC
TRBJ2-3 TRBV9 few 19 TRBD2 CASSVAVVAGGYSTDTQYF TGTGCCAGCAGCGTAGCCGTAGTGGCGGGGGGATATAGCACAGATACGCAGTATTTT
TRBJ1-4 TRBV6-1 few 14 NA CASTSGPLNEKLFF TGTGCCAGCACCTCGGGACCGCTTAATGAAAAACTGTTTTTT
TRBJ1-1 TRBV6-2/TRBV6-3 NA 15 NA CASSYSTRGRFEAFF TGTGCCAGCAGTTACAGTACAAGGGGAAGATTTGAAGCTTTCTTT
TRBJ2-3 TRBV27 NA 14 TRBD1 CASSEGALGDTQYF TGTGCCAGCAGTGAGGGGGCCCTCGGGGATACGCAGTATTTT
TRBJ2-5 TRBV7-6 NA 16 TRBD2 CASSFVPGLAGETQYF TGTGCCAGCAGCTTCGTCCCAGGACTAGCGGGAGAGACCCAGTACTTC
TRBJ1-5 TRBV30 NA 16 NA CARSSGSSRGNQPQHF TGTGCCCGGAGTAGTGGGTCCTCCAGGGGCAATCAGCCCCAGCATTTT
TRBJ2-5 TRBV9 many 15 NA CASSVVQGGIETQYF TGTGCCAGCAGCGTAGTTCAGGGGGGCATTGAGACCCAGTACTTC
TRBJ1-2 TRBV7-2 NA 13 TRBD1 CASSLEGAFGYTF TGTGCCAGCAGCTTAGAGGGGGCATTTGGCTACACCTTC
TRBJ2-4 TRBV2 NA 15 NA CASSEGQLAKSIQYF TGTGCCAGCAGTGAAGGACAGCTTGCCAAAAGCATTCAGTACTTC
TRBJ2-1 TRBV11-1 NA 15 NA CASSLVARSHDEQFF TGTGCCAGCAGCTTAGTGGCTAGGAGCCACGATGAGCAGTTCTTC
TRBJ1-2 TRBV18 many 13 NA CASSPKGDYGYTF TGTGCCAGCTCCCCCAAGGGGGACTATGGCTACACCTTC
TRBJ1-3 TRBV29-1 NA 13 NA CSGHQGSGNTIYF TGCAGCGGCCACCAGGGTTCTGGAAACACCATATATTTT
TRBJ1-2 TRBV27 few 14 NA CASSEGHLGYGYTF TGTGCCAGCAGCGAGGGACACCTTGGGTATGGCTACACCTTC
TRBJ2-1 TRBV4-1 once 17 NA CASSPSSASYSYNEQFF TGCGCCAGCAGCCCTTCGAGCGCCTCTTACTCCTACAATGAGCAGTTCTTC